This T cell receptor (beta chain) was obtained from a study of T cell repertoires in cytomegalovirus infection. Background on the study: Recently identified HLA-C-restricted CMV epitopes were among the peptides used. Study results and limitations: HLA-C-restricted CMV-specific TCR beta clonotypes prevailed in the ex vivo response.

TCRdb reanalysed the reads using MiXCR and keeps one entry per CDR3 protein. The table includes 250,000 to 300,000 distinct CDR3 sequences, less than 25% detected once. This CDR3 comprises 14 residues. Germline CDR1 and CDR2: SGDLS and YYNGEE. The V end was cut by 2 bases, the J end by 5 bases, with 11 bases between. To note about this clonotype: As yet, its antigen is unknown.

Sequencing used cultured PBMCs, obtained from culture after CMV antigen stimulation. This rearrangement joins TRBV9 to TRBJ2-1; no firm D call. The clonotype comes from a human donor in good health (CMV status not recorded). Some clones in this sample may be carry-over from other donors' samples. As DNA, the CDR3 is TGTGCCAGCAGCGTTGGCGTTAGTCACAATGAGCAGTTCTTC. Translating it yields CASSVGVSHNEQFF.